This is a list of T cell receptor beta chains from one sample in a study of CD8 T cells in Susac syndrome. Each CDR3 protein is one row after TCRdb ran MiXCR on the immunoSEQ multiplex PCR reads. In the table there are under 200,000 distinct CDR3 sequences, 94% of which are singletons. What was sequenced was CD4+ T cells from PBMCs. The origin of the receptors is a human donor with Susac syndrome. The CDR3 runs from the conserved cysteine through the conserved F or W. The order of the fields is clone size, V gene, J gene, D gene, CDR3 DNA, CDR3 protein. D genes are given only for firm matches. The listing skips clone size in some rows; elsewhere it reads once, few, many or a size class.

abundance: .; v_gene: TRBV7-3; j_gene: TRBJ2-3; d_gene: TRBD2; CDR3nt: TGTGCCAGCAGCCCGGGGGGTCGAAGCACAGATACGCAGTATTTT; CDR3aa: CASSPGGRSTDTQYF
abundance: once; v_gene: TRBV6-5; j_gene: TRBJ2-1; d_gene: TRBD1; CDR3nt: TGTGCCAGCTCCCCATGGACAGGGGACAATGAGCAGTTCTTC; CDR3aa: CASSPWTGDNEQFF
abundance: .; v_gene: TRBV5-1; j_gene: TRBJ1-3; d_gene: TRBD1; CDR3nt: TGCGCCAGCAGCTTCGGGACAGCCTCTGGAAACACCATATATTTT; CDR3aa: CASSFGTASGNTIYF
abundance: once; v_gene: TRBV6-6; j_gene: TRBJ1-1; d_gene: TRBD1; CDR3nt: TGTGCCAGCAGGTCCGGGACAGGGGACGCTTTCTTT; CDR3aa: CASRSGTGDAFF
abundance: .; v_gene: TRBV9; j_gene: TRBJ2-6; d_gene: .; CDR3nt: TGTGCCAGCAGCGTTACAGGAGCTGGGGCCAACGTCCTGACTTTC; CDR3aa: CASSVTGAGANVLTF
abundance: .; v_gene: TRBV3-1; j_gene: TRBJ2-7; d_gene: .; CDR3nt: TGTGCCAGCAGCCAATGGGGAGACAGGCGGTACGAGCAGTACTTC; CDR3aa: CASSQWGDRRYEQYF
abundance: .; v_gene: TRBV20-1; j_gene: TRBJ2-7; d_gene: TRBD2; CDR3nt: TGCAGTGCTAGAAAGAGCGGGGGGCTCACCTACGAGCAGTACTTC; CDR3aa: CSARKSGGLTYEQYF
abundance: .; v_gene: TRBV7-9; j_gene: TRBJ2-1; d_gene: TRBD2; CDR3nt: TGTGCCAGCAGCTTATCACTAGCGGGCTCCTACAATGAGCAGTTCTTC; CDR3aa: CASSLSLAGSYNEQFF
abundance: few; v_gene: TRBV6-1; j_gene: TRBJ2-1; d_gene: TRBD2; CDR3nt: TGTGCCAGCAGTAATAGCGGGGAGAGCTACAATGAGCAGTTCTTC; CDR3aa: CASSNSGESYNEQFF
abundance: .; v_gene: TRBV20-1; j_gene: TRBJ2-5; d_gene: TRBD2; CDR3nt: TGCAGTGCTAGTTCCGGACTAGCGGGGGACGAGACCCAGTACTTC; CDR3aa: CSASSGLAGDETQYF
abundance: .; v_gene: TRBV9; j_gene: TRBJ2-1; d_gene: TRBD1; CDR3nt: TGTGCCAGCAGCGTAGGAGTGACAGGGTTGGTAAATGAGCAGTTCTTC; CDR3aa: CASSVGVTGLVNEQFF
abundance: .; v_gene: TRBV20-1; j_gene: TRBJ2-7; d_gene: TRBD1; CDR3nt: TGCAGTGCTAGAGAGCACCGGGACAGGGGGACCCCTAATTCCTACGAGCAGTACTTC; CDR3aa: CSAREHRDRGTPNSYEQYF
abundance: once; v_gene: TRBV7-9; j_gene: TRBJ1-5; d_gene: .; CDR3nt: TGTGCCAGCAGCCCGGACGGTCTAGGGAATCAGCCCCAGCATTTT; CDR3aa: CASSPDGLGNQPQHF
abundance: .; v_gene: TRBV5-1; j_gene: TRBJ1-2; d_gene: TRBD1; CDR3nt: TGCGCCAGCAGGCGAGGGGGCGCCCCCCCAGTCGGAAAGGATGGCTACACCTTC; CDR3aa: CASRRGGAPPVGKDGYTF
abundance: .; v_gene: TRBV20-1; j_gene: TRBJ2-4; d_gene: .; CDR3nt: TGCAGTGCTAAGGAGGGGGCGGAGGCGAACATTCAGTACTTC; CDR3aa: CSAKEGAEANIQYF
abundance: .; v_gene: TRBV20-1; j_gene: TRBJ2-7; d_gene: .; CDR3nt: TGCAGTGCTAGTATTCGAGGACCCCGGCGTGACGAGCAGTACTTC; CDR3aa: CSASIRGPRRDEQYF
abundance: once; v_gene: TRBV6-5; j_gene: TRBJ1-6; d_gene: TRBD1; CDR3nt: TGTGCCAGCCACCAGGGGGGAATCAAGTCACCCCTCCACTTT; CDR3aa: CASHQGGIKSPLHF
abundance: .; v_gene: TRBV27; j_gene: TRBJ2-7; d_gene: TRBD1; CDR3nt: TGTGCCAGCAGGAGGACAGGGAGCTCCTACGAGCAGTACTTC; CDR3aa: CASRRTGSSYEQYF
abundance: .; v_gene: TRBV5-6; j_gene: TRBJ1-2; d_gene: .; CDR3nt: TGTGCCAGCACCCCCCTCAGATGGGGAGATGGCTACACCTTC; CDR3aa: CASTPLRWGDGYTF
abundance: .; v_gene: TRBV5-1; j_gene: TRBJ1-2; d_gene: .; CDR3nt: TGCGCCAGCAGACAGGAAGATTATGGCTACACCTTC; CDR3aa: CASRQEDYGYTF
abundance: .; v_gene: TRBV20-1; j_gene: TRBJ2-1; d_gene: .; CDR3nt: TGCAGTGCTAGGTCGGGCAATGAGCAGTTCTTC; CDR3aa: CSARSGNEQFF
abundance: .; v_gene: TRBV12-3/TRBV12-4; j_gene: TRBJ2-3; d_gene: TRBD2; CDR3nt: TGTGCCAGCAGTTTGACTAGCGGTACCTTCACAGATACGCAGTATTTT; CDR3aa: CASSLTSGTFTDTQYF
abundance: .; v_gene: TRBV9; j_gene: TRBJ2-2; d_gene: .; CDR3nt: TGTGCGAGCGCCCTACGGCTAAAGAACACCGGGGAGCTGTTTTTT; CDR3aa: CASALRLKNTGELFF
abundance: .; v_gene: TRBV7-9; j_gene: TRBJ2-5; d_gene: .; CDR3nt: TGTGCCAGCAGCACCGGGATCCGACAGCAAGAGACCCAGTACTTC; CDR3aa: CASSTGIRQQETQYF
abundance: .; v_gene: TRBV7-2; j_gene: TRBJ1-1; d_gene: .; CDR3nt: TGTGCCAGCAGCCCGGCGTTTGACAGAGGCACTGAAGCTTTCTTT; CDR3aa: CASSPAFDRGTEAFF
abundance: .; v_gene: TRBV19; j_gene: TRBJ1-5; d_gene: .; CDR3nt: TGTGCCAGTAGTCGATCCTTGGGGACCGGTTCGATTTTT; CDR3aa: CASSRSLGTGSIF
abundance: .; v_gene: TRBV4-2; j_gene: TRBJ2-1; d_gene: TRBD2; CDR3nt: TGTGCCAGCAGCCAAGATAGGAATAGCGGGGGCACCTACAATGAGCAGTTCTTC; CDR3aa: CASSQDRNSGGTYNEQFF
abundance: once; v_gene: TRBV20-1; j_gene: TRBJ2-7; d_gene: TRBD2; CDR3nt: TGCAGTGCTAGAGACCGGACTAGCGGGGGGTACGAGCAGTACTTC; CDR3aa: CSARDRTSGGYEQYF
abundance: few; v_gene: TRBV5-4; j_gene: TRBJ2-3; d_gene: .; CDR3nt: TGTGCCAGCAGCTTTGGGAGGACAGATACGCAGTATTTT; CDR3aa: CASSFGRTDTQYF
abundance: .; v_gene: TRBV20-1; j_gene: TRBJ2-7; d_gene: .; CDR3nt: TGCAGTGCTAGAGAGCTTACGGGGTCCCGCTACGAGCAGTACTTC; CDR3aa: CSARELTGSRYEQYF
abundance: .; v_gene: TRBV3-1; j_gene: TRBJ1-6; d_gene: TRBD1; CDR3nt: TGTGCCAGCAGCTCATCGGGACAGGATTCACCCCTCCACTTT; CDR3aa: CASSSSGQDSPLHF
abundance: .; v_gene: TRBV4-1; j_gene: TRBJ2-5; d_gene: .; CDR3nt: TGCGCCAGCAGCCAAGATCGTGGAGGTGTAGGGTCACAGGAGACCCAGTACTTC; CDR3aa: CASSQDRGGVGSQETQYF
abundance: .; v_gene: TRBV4-1; j_gene: TRBJ1-6; d_gene: .; CDR3nt: TGCGCCAGCAGCCAAGAAAGCCACTCACCCCTCCACTTT; CDR3aa: CASSQESHSPLHF
abundance: .; v_gene: TRBV6-5; j_gene: TRBJ2-7; d_gene: TRBD2; CDR3nt: TGTGCCAGCAGACCCGAAGCGGGGGCCTCCTACGAGCAGTACTTC; CDR3aa: CASRPEAGASYEQYF
abundance: .; v_gene: TRBV7-2; j_gene: TRBJ2-4; d_gene: TRBD1; CDR3nt: TGTGCCAGCAGCCGGACAGGTTCTGGCATTCAGTACTTC; CDR3aa: CASSRTGSGIQYF
abundance: .; v_gene: TRBV5-1; j_gene: TRBJ1-1; d_gene: TRBD1; CDR3nt: TGCGCCAGCTTTGCTTGGGACAGGGAGAGGACTGAAGCTTTCTTT; CDR3aa: CASFAWDRERTEAFF
abundance: .; v_gene: TRBV30; j_gene: TRBJ2-5; d_gene: .; CDR3nt: TGTGCCTGGAGTGTTGGACAGCAAGAGACCCAGTACTTC; CDR3aa: CAWSVGQQETQYF
abundance: .; v_gene: TRBV19; j_gene: TRBJ2-7; d_gene: .; CDR3nt: TGTGCCAGTAGTTCGGCGGGTGAGCAGTACTTC; CDR3aa: CASSSAGEQYF
abundance: once; v_gene: TRBV19; j_gene: TRBJ2-1; d_gene: .; CDR3nt: TGTGCCAGTGTGGGGCAGCGCTACAATGAGCAGTTCTTC; CDR3aa: CASVGQRYNEQFF
abundance: .; v_gene: TRBV30; j_gene: TRBJ1-2; d_gene: .; CDR3nt: TGTGCCTGGGGGGAAGGAGGTGGCTACACCTTC; CDR3aa: CAWGEGGGYTF
abundance: .; v_gene: TRBV30; j_gene: TRBJ1-3; d_gene: .; CDR3nt: TGTGCCTGGAGGACGGCCTCAAACGGAGGCACCATATATTTT; CDR3aa: CAWRTASNGGTIYF
abundance: .; v_gene: TRBV10-3; j_gene: TRBJ2-7; d_gene: .; CDR3nt: TGTGCCATCAGTGAGTCGAAGGTGTCGTACTTC; CDR3aa: CAISESKVSYF
abundance: few; v_gene: TRBV7-2; j_gene: TRBJ1-5; d_gene: .; CDR3nt: TGTGCCAGCAGCTTGACCGGCAATCAGCCCCAGCATTTT; CDR3aa: CASSLTGNQPQHF
abundance: .; v_gene: TRBV12-3/TRBV12-4; j_gene: TRBJ1-2; d_gene: .; CDR3nt: TGTGCCAGCAGTTTAGTGCGCGGAGCTGATGGCTACACCTTC; CDR3aa: CASSLVRGADGYTF
abundance: .; v_gene: TRBV5-6; j_gene: TRBJ2-5; d_gene: .; CDR3nt: TGTGCCAGCAGCTTTCTTCAGAGAATCGAGACCCAGTACTTC; CDR3aa: CASSFLQRIETQYF
abundance: .; v_gene: TRBV15; j_gene: TRBJ2-5; d_gene: .; CDR3nt: TGTGCCACCAGCAGAGATGGGCAGGTCGGAGAGACCCAGTACTTC; CDR3aa: CATSRDGQVGETQYF
abundance: .; v_gene: TRBV2; j_gene: TRBJ2-5; d_gene: .; CDR3nt: TGTGCCAGCAGGGGCCCAGGGGAAGAGACCCAGTACTTC; CDR3aa: CASRGPGEETQYF
abundance: .; v_gene: TRBV29-1; j_gene: TRBJ1-2; d_gene: .; CDR3nt: TGCAGCGTTGACGACTATGGCTACACCTTC; CDR3aa: CSVDDYGYTF
abundance: .; v_gene: TRBV24-1; j_gene: TRBJ2-3; d_gene: TRBD1; CDR3nt: TGTGCCACCAGTCCGGGACAGGGGAGCACAGATACGCAGTATTTT; CDR3aa: CATSPGQGSTDTQYF
abundance: .; v_gene: TRBV5-1; j_gene: TRBJ1-5; d_gene: .; CDR3nt: TGCGCCAGCAGCCCGGGGTTTGGGGAGGGCGGCAATCAGCCCCAGCATTTT; CDR3aa: CASSPGFGEGGNQPQHF
abundance: .; v_gene: TRBV12-3/TRBV12-4; j_gene: TRBJ1-1; d_gene: TRBD1; CDR3nt: TGTGCCAGCAGCGCATACAGGGGTGGCACTGAAGCTTTCTTT; CDR3aa: CASSAYRGGTEAFF
abundance: .; v_gene: TRBV7-9; j_gene: TRBJ1-2; d_gene: .; CDR3nt: TGTGCCAGCAGCCAAGCGGAATGGTATGGCTACACCTTC; CDR3aa: CASSQAEWYGYTF
abundance: once; v_gene: TRBV9; j_gene: TRBJ2-6; d_gene: .; CDR3nt: TGTGCCAGCAGCGTAGCAAGAGCCAAGGGGGCCAACGTCCTGACTTTC; CDR3aa: CASSVARAKGANVLTF